The rows below give T cell receptor beta chains drawn from one sample of a study of blood T cell repertoires in COVID-19. Only in-frame clones appear in the TCRdb table, and some are missing; sequencing was by immunoSEQ multiplex PCR. The sample holds roughly 150,000 clones, roughly 81% seen once. Source material: peripheral blood. These receptors were obtained from a woman aged 50 to 60 with COVID-19, enrolled during active disease. The CDR3 runs from the conserved cysteine through the conserved F or W. D genes are given only for firm matches. Size values are once, few and many counts, or a class for expanded clones, and some rows have none.

>TRBJ2-3|-|TRBV5-1|-
CASSLVQGGDTQYF
TGCGCCAGCAGCTTGGTACAGGGAGGGGATACGCAGTATTTT
>TRBJ2-1|TRBD2|TRBV4-3|-
CASSQLEAGLYNEQFF
TGCGCCAGCAGCCAGTTGGAAGCGGGGCTTTACAATGAGCAGTTCTTC
>TRBJ1-2|TRBD1|TRBV10-3|-
CATPVGGQGTNYGYTF
TGTGCCACCCCGGTGGGGGGACAGGGAACCAACTATGGCTACACCTTC
>TRBJ2-3|TRBD2|TRBV11-3|once
CASSRDYLLGDTQYF
TGTGCCAGCAGCAGGGACTACCTGCTGGGAGATACGCAGTATTTT
>TRBJ2-1|-|TRBV10-3|once
CAINPGMALNEQFF
TGTGCCATCAACCCAGGGATGGCGCTCAATGAGCAGTTCTTC
>TRBJ2-1|TRBD2|TRBV3-1/TRBV3-2|once
CASSQERGTSGVNEQFF
TGTGCCAGCAGCCAAGAGAGGGGGACTAGCGGGGTCAATGAGCAGTTCTTC
>TRBJ2-3|-|TRBV6-5|-
CASSSRLGSTDTQYF
TGTGCCAGCAGTTCCCGACTAGGAAGCACAGATACGCAGTATTTT
>TRBJ1-2|TRBD1|TRBV13|-
CASSSGPLQGNYGYTF
TGTGCCAGCAGCTCCGGGCCCCTACAGGGGAACTATGGCTACACCTTC
>TRBJ2-3|TRBD2|TRBV19|-
CASSLAGFTDTQYF
TGTGCCAGTAGTCTAGCGGGGTTCACAGATACGCAGTATTTT
>TRBJ1-6|-|TRBV7-9|-
CASSLDLGVASPLHF
TGTGCCAGCAGCTTAGATCTGGGCGTCGCTTCACCCCTCCACTTT
>TRBJ2-7|-|TRBV27|-
CASSLSVGRIEQYF
TGTGCCAGCAGTTTATCGGTTGGGCGAATCGAGCAGTACTTC
>TRBJ1-5|TRBD1|TRBV4-2|few
CASSQEMGQGYQPQHF
TGTGCCAGCAGCCAAGAAATGGGACAGGGCTATCAGCCCCAGCATTTT
>TRBJ1-4|-|TRBV4-1|few
CASSQDRRGEKLFF
TGCGCCAGCAGCCAAGATCGTCGGGGTGAAAAACTGTTTTTT
>TRBJ2-3|TRBD2|TRBV18|-
CASSPPGLAGGVPDTQYF
TGTGCCAGCTCACCACCGGGTTTAGCGGGGGGTGTCCCAGATACGCAGTATTTT
>TRBJ1-1|-|TRBV28|-
CASRTGMTEAFF
TGTGCCAGCAGAACAGGGATGACTGAAGCTTTCTTT
>TRBJ1-5|TRBD1|TRBV4-1|once
CASSQDWGQESAIRHF
TGCGCCAGCAGCCAAGATTGGGGACAGGAATCCGCCATACGGCATTTT
>TRBJ1-5|TRBD1|TRBV6-5|-
CASSYSQGAGQPQHF
TGTGCCAGCAGTTACTCTCAGGGGGCAGGACAGCCCCAGCATTTT
>TRBJ2-3|TRBD2|TRBV6-5|-
CASNLAGGDTQYF
TGTGCCAGCAACCTAGCGGGAGGGGATACGCAGTATTTT
>TRBJ1-5|-|TRBV7-9|-
CASSFSLGQQHF
TGTGCCAGCAGCTTTTCTCTAGGCCAACAGCATTTT
>TRBJ2-7|-|TRBV4-2|few
CASSQGLGQGGNYEQYF
TGTGCCAGCAGCCAAGGACTTGGACAGGGAGGGAACTACGAGCAGTACTTC
>TRBJ1-1|-|TRBV12-3/TRBV12-4|-
CASSLRGNTEAFF
TGTGCCAGCAGCCTCAGGGGTAACACTGAAGCTTTCTTT
>TRBJ2-7|TRBD1|TRBV5-1|-
CASSLSGQGPYEQYF
TGCGCCAGCAGCTTGTCTGGACAGGGCCCCTACGAGCAGTACTTC
>TRBJ1-2|-|TRBV29-1|once
CSVVVGANYGYTF
TGCAGCGTTGTAGTAGGGGCGAACTATGGCTACACCTTC
>TRBJ1-6|TRBD1|TRBV4-2|-
CASSQEWTGNSPLHF
TGTGCCAGCAGCCAAGAGTGGACAGGGAATTCACCCCTCCACTTT
>TRBJ1-1|-|TRBV4-3|-
CASSQDFGMNTEAFF
TGCGCCAGCAGCCAAGATTTCGGGATGAACACTGAAGCTTTCTTT
>TRBJ2-1|-|TRBV19|-
CASSILGGSVMTNNEQFF
TGTGCCAGTAGTATACTTGGGGGGTCCGTTATGACAAACAATGAGCAGTTCTTC
>TRBJ1-3|-|TRBV28|-
CASSPFGSGNTIYF
TGTGCCAGCAGTCCCTTCGGCTCTGGAAACACCATATATTTT
>TRBJ1-1|-|TRBV21-1|-
CASSTPRDSEAFF
TGTGCCAGCAGCACCCCCAGGGATTCTGAAGCTTTCTTT
>TRBJ2-1|TRBD2|TRBV27|-
CASSLGASGGVYNEQFF
TGTGCCAGCAGTCTCGGGGCTAGCGGGGGCGTATACAATGAGCAGTTCTTC
>TRBJ2-1|TRBD2|TRBV7-3|-
CASSFGPAGAEQFF
TGTGCCAGCAGCTTCGGCCCAGCGGGGGCAGAGCAGTTCTTC
>TRBJ1-2|-|TRBV15|once
CATSRGSAGDLYGYTF
TGTGCCACCAGCAGAGGGTCGGCAGGGGACCTTTATGGCTACACCTTC
>TRBJ2-1|-|TRBV7-9|-
CASSLSRGRVAYNEQFF
TGTGCCAGCAGCTTAAGTAGGGGTCGGGTTGCCTACAATGAGCAGTTCTTC
>TRBJ2-7|-|TRBV27|few
CASSRDQGSYEQYF
TGTGCCAGCAGCCGGGACCAGGGGTCCTACGAGCAGTACTTC
>TRBJ2-7|TRBD1|TRBV9|-
CASSQGQAFDEQYF
TGTGCCAGCAGCCAAGGACAGGCTTTCGACGAGCAGTACTTC
>TRBJ2-2|-|TRBV7-9|-
CASSKLGGPGELFF
TGTGCCAGCAGCAAACTGGGTGGGCCCGGGGAGCTGTTTTTT
>TRBJ1-2|TRBD1|TRBV12-3/TRBV12-4|-
CASSPDRGHGYTF
TGTGCCAGCAGTCCCGACAGGGGGCATGGCTACACCTTC
>TRBJ1-3|-|TRBV11-2|once
CASSLGPDTIYF
TGTGCCAGCAGCTTAGGTCCGGACACCATATATTTT
>TRBJ1-4|TRBD1|TRBV5-1|-
CASSVGTGDEKLFF
TGCGCCAGCAGCGTCGGGACAGGGGATGAAAAACTGTTTTTT
>TRBJ2-1|TRBD2|TRBV7-8|-
CASSSSSGGDNEQFF
TGTGCCAGCAGCTCCAGTAGCGGGGGAGACAATGAGCAGTTCTTC
>TRBJ2-3|-|TRBV5-6|once
CASSSRLEDTQYF
TGTGCCAGCAGCTCCCGCCTCGAGGATACGCAGTATTTT
>TRBJ2-3|-|TRBV7-2|few
CASSLTGPSFGDTQYF
TGTGCCAGCAGCTTAACAGGGCCCTCCTTCGGAGATACGCAGTATTTT
>TRBJ1-6|-|TRBV6-5|-
CASSYSSESPLHF
TGTGCCAGCAGTTACTCGAGCGAGTCGCCCCTCCACTTT
>TRBJ2-7|-|TRBV29-1|-
CSVEKIKLNGGEQYF
TGCAGCGTTGAAAAGATAAAACTAAACGGAGGGGAGCAGTACTTC
>TRBJ1-1|-|TRBV4-2|-
CASSQDRRVNTEAFF
TGTGCCAGCAGCCAAGATAGGCGGGTGAACACTGAAGCTTTCTTT
>TRBJ1-6|TRBD1|TRBV27|-
CASSSTGGVSPLHF
TGTGCCAGCAGTTCGACAGGGGGTGTGTCACCCCTCCACTTT
>TRBJ2-7|-|TRBV6-5|-
CASSYSAGQTYEQYF
TGTGCCAGCAGTTACTCGGCGGGGCAAACCTACGAGCAGTACTTC
>TRBJ1-3|-|TRBV6-5|few
CASFTSSGNTIYF
TGTGCCAGCTTCACCAGCTCTGGAAACACCATATATTTT
>TRBJ2-5|TRBD2|TRBV11-3|-
CASSQGLADRETQYF
TGTGCCAGCAGTCAAGGACTAGCGGATCGGGAGACCCAGTACTTC
>TRBJ2-2|-|TRBV6-5|-
CASSYSGPSGTGELFF
TGTGCCAGCAGTTACTCGGGGCCCTCCGGCACCGGGGAGCTGTTTTTT
>TRBJ2-2|TRBD1|TRBV6-6|-
CASSPEDRGGTGELFF
TGTGCCAGCAGTCCCGAGGACAGGGGGGGCACCGGGGAGCTGTTTTTT
>TRBJ2-7|TRBD2|TRBV6-5|-
CASSFLAGGGNEQYF
TGTGCCAGCAGTTTCCTAGCGGGGGGTGGGAACGAGCAGTACTTC
>TRBJ1-4|-|TRBV11-2|-
CASSSVRGHATNEKLFF
TGTGCCAGCAGCTCAGTCAGGGGACATGCAACTAATGAAAAACTGTTTTTT
>TRBJ1-1|-|TRBV29-1|-
CSVVIGLTGTYTEAFF
TGCAGCGTTGTGATCGGGTTAACAGGGACGTACACTGAAGCTTTCTTT
>TRBJ1-5|-|TRBV7-6|-
CASGEGTNQPQHF
TGTGCCAGCGGAGAAGGAACGAATCAGCCCCAGCATTTT
>TRBJ1-1|TRBD1|TRBV4-1|-
CASSQDRGMAEAFF
TGCGCCAGCAGCCAAGACAGGGGGATGGCTGAAGCTTTCTTT
>TRBJ1-5|TRBD1|TRBV5-1|-
CASSLIPTGGAASNQPQHF
TGCGCCAGCAGCTTGATTCCAACAGGGGGCGCCGCTAGCAATCAGCCCCAGCATTTT
>TRBJ1-1|-|TRBV4-1|-
CASSPVPPGGEAFF
TGCGCCAGCAGCCCAGTCCCCCCCGGGGGTGAAGCTTTCTTT
>TRBJ2-3|TRBD1|TRBV6-5|-
CASGKGAGTDTQYF
TGTGCCAGCGGGAAGGGGGCAGGCACAGATACGCAGTATTTT